The TCR beta chain under discussion was sequenced for a study of cytomegalovirus exposure and HLA in healthy donors. Regarding the study as a whole: The only immune exposure information that was available was CMV serostatus.

V was shortened by 5 bases and J by 3 bases, with 17 bases between the two germline ends. The length of the CDR3 is 16 residues. Germline V gene lookup returns CDR1 MDHEN and CDR2 SYDVKM. In the PCR, 60 Vbeta and 13 Jbeta primers were used. Profiling relied on immunoSEQ multiplex PCR, and the TCRdb table lists in-frame clones only, not all of them. Seen here are around 220,000 clones, 65% to 90% observed once, and the top ten hold roughly 1.5%. Details on this clone: What it binds is not known.

This clonotype was obtained from a girl under 18 in good health and CMV-seronegative. The V call is TRBV28, the J call TRBJ2-1, with D tentatively TRBD2 (6 bases). The sample taken for sequencing was PBMCs. The CDR3 region has the DNA TGTGCCAGCAGTACCTCCGGGGGACTCCGCTACAATGAGCAGTTCTTC. Its translation is CASSTSGGLRYNEQFF.